One and the same sample provided the 20 T cell receptor beta chains below, sequenced in a study of cytomegalovirus exposure and HLA in healthy donors. The PCR ran on 60 Vbeta and 13 Jbeta primers. Sequenced by immunoSEQ multiplex PCR; TCRdb stores in-frame clones only, minus some. The sample carries roughly 160,000 clones, 75% to 80% recorded once. The sequenced sample was PBMCs. These receptors came from a middle-aged man in good health and CMV-seropositive.

V gene TRBV11-3 combines with J gene TRBJ1-1; 7 bases fit TRBD1. From germline, CDR1 is SGHNT and CDR2 YENEEA. This CDR3 region has 13 residues. Trimming removed 5 bases from V and 4 bases from J; junction bases left unmatched: 4. The CDR3 nucleotides are TGTGCCAGCAGCAGCCAGGGGGGCACTGAAGCTTTCTTT. Encoded protein: CASSSQGGTEAFF.

In this sample, this clone turned up once. The chain carries TRBV30 and TRBJ1-6, with 10 bases matching TRBD1. This CDR3 has 16 residues. J was trimmed by 4 bases and V by 1 base; bases with no gene match: 4. CDR1 and CDR2 from the germline V gene are GTSNPN and SVGIG (reference sequence). The CDR3 DNA reads as TGTGCCTGGAGTGGGACAGGGGGAAGGTATAATTCACCCCTCCACTTT. Translating it yields CAWSGTGGRYNSPLHF.

The V gene is TRBV7-2, the J gene TRBJ2-1; D gene unclear. The CDR3 spans 11 residues. Trimming cost V 3 bases and J 10 bases, with 7 bases left between them. The germline CDR1 and CDR2 sequences are SGHTA and FQGNSA. The CDR3 reads CASSFLGEQFF. The CDR3 DNA is TGTGCCAGCAGCTTCCTAGGAGAGCAGTTCTTC. The entire variable domain, with the rest obtained from reference TRBV7-2 and TRBJ2-1, is as follows: GAGVSQSPSNKVTEKGKDVELRCDPISGHTALYWYRQSLGQGLEFLIYFQGNSAPDKSGLPSDRFSAERTGGSVSTLTIQRTQQEDSAVYLCASSFLGEQFFGPGTRLTVL.

The count of this clone is one. The rearrangement uses TRBV9 and TRBJ1-4; D not certain. Trimming took off 2 bases at V and 7 bases at J, with 15 bases between the two ends. Per the germline V gene, CDR1 is SGDLS and CDR2 is YYNGEE. The CDR3 runs 15 residues. CDR3 amino acids: CASSVGMIASEKLFF. The CDR3 DNA reads as TGTGCCAGCAGCGTTGGCATGATAGCTTCTGAAAAACTGTTTTTT.

The V and J genes are TRBV4-1 and TRBJ2-1; 11 bases agree with TRBD2. The CDR3 contains 14 residues. V shed 4 bases and J 7 bases; nucleotides not matched to a gene: 3. Germline V gives CDR1 MGHRA, CDR2 YSYEKL. The CDR3 reads CASSPSGGLNEQFF. The CDR3 DNA is TGCGCCAGCAGCCCTAGCGGGGGGTTGAATGAGCAGTTCTTC.

The chain combines TRBV11-2 with TRBJ1-4; D gene uncertain. Germline V gene lookup returns CDR1 SGHAT and CDR2 FQNNGV. This CDR3 has 13 amino acids. Trimming removed 6 bases at V and 5 bases at J, with 10 bases between. CDR3 bases: TGTGCCAGCAGTGGGCAACTGAATGAAAAACTGTTTTTT. Translation: CASSGQLNEKLFF.

The chain uses TRBV19 and TRBJ2-7; the match to TRBD1 covers 10 bases. From germline, CDR1 is LNHDA and CDR2 SQIVND (reference sequence). CDR3 length: 15 amino acids. V was clipped by 1 base and J by 1 base; unmatched bases: 1. The CDR3 sequence: CASSIGDRGSYEQYF. The CDR3 bases are TGTGCCAGTAGTATAGGGGACAGGGGTTCCTACGAGCAGTACTTC.

A single count supports this clone. The chain joins TRBV11-2 to TRBJ1-1, with D unresolved. Germline CDR1 and CDR2: SGHAT and FQNNGV. The CDR3 has 14 residues. Between the trimmed V and J ends, which lost 4 bases and 8 bases, there was a span of 17 bases. The chain's CDR3 is CASSYRGVRTEAFF. DNA of the CDR3: TGTGCCAGCAGCTATCGAGGAGTCCGAACCGAAGCTTTCTTT. The full variable domain, in which reference TRBV11-2 and TRBJ1-1 provide the parts outside the CDR3, is EAGVAQSPRYKIIEKRQSVAFWCNPISGHATLYWYQQILGQGPKLLIQFQNNGVVDDSQLPKDRFSAERLKGVDSTLKIQPAKLEDSAVYLCASSYRGVRTEAFFGQGTRLTVV.

This rearrangement joins TRBV7-8 to TRBJ2-7; possible D gene TRBD1, 6 bases. Germline CDR1 SGHVS, CDR2 FQNEAQ. The CDR3 is made up of 16 amino acids. V gave up 5 bases and J gave up 7 bases, with 24 bases separating them. The CDR3 reads CASSQGTQLIFEEQYF. The CDR3 DNA follows: TGTGCCAGCAGCCAAGGGACACAGCTTATCTTTGAGGAGCAGTACTTC.

The genes are TRBV4-1 and TRBJ2-5, with D hard to call. This CDR3 region has 13 residues. Trimming took off 1 base at V and 2 bases at J, with 5 bases between the two ends. Germline values: CDR1 MGHRA, CDR2 YSYEKL. The CDR3 here is CASSQALQETQYF. The CDR3 coding sequence is TGCGCCAGCAGCCAAGCCCTACAAGAGACCCAGTACTTC.

J is TRBJ1-1 and V is TRBV5-1; no definite D call. The CDR3 covers 14 residues. Deletions cut 0 bases from V and 1 base from J, with 7 bases between. Looked up from germline, CDR1 is SGHRS and CDR2 is YFSETQ. This CDR3 is CASSLDGSNTEAFF. For the CDR3, the DNA is TGCGCCAGCAGCTTGGACGGGTCGAACACTGAAGCTTTCTTT.

The sample holds one count of this clone. This sequence joins TRBV7-3 and TRBJ2-3, with 7 bases fitting TRBD1. This CDR3 region has 15 residues. Trimming cost V 4 bases and J 2 bases; bases outside gene matches: 6. Germline CDR1 SGHTA, CDR2 FQGTGA. CDR3 sequence reads: CASSYTGQITDTQYF. The CDR3 DNA reads as TGTGCCAGCAGCTACACGGGACAGATCACAGATACGCAGTATTTT.

This clone was counted a single time. This chain connects TRBV21-1 to TRBJ1-1; the table's D call of TRBD1 was not tested on the DNA. TRBV21-1 is an annotated pseudogene. This CDR3 is built from 12 residues. CDR3 coding DNA: TGTGCCAGCTCCCCAGTCAACACTGAAGCTTTCTTT. Its translation is CASSPVNTEAFF.

The chain couples TRBV14 to TRBJ2-2; the D gene is possibly TRBD1 (5 bases). From germline, CDR1 is SGHDN and CDR2 FVKESK. CDR3 length: 17 residues. V lost 0 bases, J lost 3 bases, and 14 bases lay in between. CDR3 sequence reads: CASSQEARTTYTGELFF. CDR3 bases: TGTGCCAGCAGCCAAGAGGCCAGGACAACTTACACCGGGGAGCTGTTTTTT.

The chain uses TRBV28 and TRBJ1-5, with TRBD1 identical over 9 bases. Losses at the gene ends were 6 bases for V and 5 bases for J; bases not matched to a gene: 14. Germline loops: CDR1 MDHEN, CDR2 SYDVKM. CDR3 length: 17 amino acids. The CDR3 spells CASSKSRDRAYYQPQHF. The CDR3, as DNA: TGTGCCAGCAGCAAATCTCGGGACAGGGCCTATTATCAGCCCCAGCATTTT.

The rearrangement links TRBV5-1 to TRBJ2-1; D might be TRBD2 (5 bases). CDR3 length: 15 residues. CDR1 is SGHRS and CDR2 is YFSETQ in the germline V gene. V lost 0 bases and J lost 4, with 11 bases in between. The CDR3 DNA follows: TGCGCCAGCAGCTTGGTCGTTAGCGTTTACAATGAGCAGTTCTTC. Its translation is CASSLVVSVYNEQFF.

The V gene is TRBV6-5, the J gene TRBJ2-1; 8 nucleotides line up with TRBD1. The CDR3 loop spans 15 amino acids. After removal of 0 bases from V and 4 bases from J, the junction contained 2 bases not matched to a gene. In germline, CDR1 is MNHEY, CDR2 SVGAGI. CDR3 bases: TGTGCCAGCAGTTACTCGGGGACAGGTTACAATGAGCAGTTCTTC. Amino acid sequence: CASSYSGTGYNEQFF.

The V call is TRBV15, the J call TRBJ2-5; 8 bases are a match to TRBD2. V trimming: 3 bases; J trimming: 4 bases; junction bases outside the gene matches: 7. The germline V gene has CDR1 LNHNV and CDR2 YYDKDF (reference sequence). The CDR3 has 15 residues. Written as DNA, the CDR3 is TGTGCCACCAGCAGCTTTAGCGGGGTGGGAGAGACCCAGTACTTC. Its protein product is CATSSFSGVGETQYF.

The chain is built from TRBV7-3 and TRBJ2-5; TRBD2 matches 10 bases. CDR3 length equals 14 residues. The junction had 2 bases not matched to a gene; V was cut back by 3 bases and J by 4 bases. Looked up from germline, CDR1 is SGHTA and CDR2 is FQGTGA. CDR3 amino acids: CASSFSSGGETQYF. CDR3 DNA: TGTGCCAGCAGCTTCTCTAGCGGGGGAGAGACCCAGTACTTC.

To note about this clone: A junction boundary mismatches the germline segment, possibly from a read error. Here the CDR3 reads CSSSPKGHLQGYTF. Here the CDR3 DNA reads TGTTCCAGCAGCCCAAAGGGACACCTCCAGGGCTACACCTTC. This rearrangement joins TRBV7-9 to TRBJ1-2; maybe TRBD1 (6 bases). This CDR3 has 14 amino acids. From germline, CDR1 is SEHNR and CDR2 FQNEAQ (reference sequence).